Described below is a single T cell receptor beta chain sequence and its context. Per the study methods: Nucleated cell number was recorded as an estimate derived from reference gene primer amplification. Sequencing was performed with immunoSEQ multiplex PCR; in TCRdb, only in-frame clones are kept and a portion is missing. V, J and clone size were drawn from that table, and D and trimming were deduced from the DNA. The sample has about 230,000 clones; around 80% are singletons. V was shortened by 1 base and J by 4 bases, with 13 bases between the two germline ends. The CDR3 is 14 residues long. Germline-derived CDR1 and CDR2 are SQVTM and ANQGSEA. These data are taken from a study of blood T cell repertoires in COVID-19. Turning to the study itself: The United States, Italy and Spain provided the acute and convalescent COVID-19 samples. T cells, B-cell-depleted T cells, or PBMCs supplied cDNA or gDNA.

The chain uses TRBV29-1 and TRBJ1-2, with D perhaps matching TRBD1 (5 bases). The clonotype comes from a man aged 35 to 55 who had recovered from COVID-19. Material for sequencing was peripheral blood. The CDR3 loop reads CSVEVITGRYGYTF. The CDR3 DNA follows: TGCAGCGTTGAAGTTATAACAGGACGCTATGGCTACACCTTC.